This TCR beta chain was sequenced in a study of Graves' ophthalmopathy and Graves' hyperthyroidism. To note about this clonotype: No antigen is known for it.

The study's findings and limits: Among thyroid clonotypes expanded above 0.001 frequency, most also appeared in blood. As the model predicted ophthalmopathy progression, it achieved a sensitivity of less than 71% and a specificity of 72.22%. Ophthalmopathy was separated from stable hyperthyroidism by a 13-signature model with approximately 90% sensitivity and 75% to 83% specificity.

Ophthalmopathy was moderately-to-severely active, CAS at least 3, NOSPECS at least 4, lasting under 3 months. The germline V gene has CDR1 LGHDT and CDR2 YNNKEL (reference sequence). The CDR3 runs to 15 residues. Trimming left V 6 bases short and J 5 bases short, with 19 bases between. RNA served as the template for amplifying TCR beta CDR3 regions. First-round RT-PCR used HTBI primers; second-round multiplex PCR followed. TCRdb re-called the multiplex PCR reads through MiXCR, storing one row per CDR3 protein. In the table there are nearly 400,000 distinct CDR3 sequences, 15% to 20% of which are singletons.

The specimen was peripheral blood. The sequence was obtained from a woman between 18 and 29 years old with Graves' ophthalmopathy. The chain is built from TRBV3-1 and TRBJ1-1; no definite D call. DNA for the CDR3: TGTGCCAGCAGTCCCGGGGAATTTGTAGAGACTGAAGCTTTCTTT. Protein: CASSPGEFVETEAFF.